This T cell receptor (beta chain) was identified in a study of T cells in Graves' hyperthyroidism and ophthalmopathy. The V and J ends lost 1 base and 2 bases respectively, with 17 bases between them. Germline V gene lookup returns CDR1 MGHRA and CDR2 YSYEKL. The CDR3 length is 17 residues. General study points: Patients with ophthalmopathy were separated from those with stable hyperthyroidism by a 13 V-J model. Among thyroid clonotypes expanded above 0.001, most also appeared in blood.

An absence of ophthalmopathy progression within 18 months meant stable Graves' hyperthyroidism. This clonotype appeared a few times. Its specificity is not known. Amplification yielded TCR beta CDR3 regions, with RNA transcripts as the source. The primer set for the first-round RT-PCR of the TCR CDR3 was HTBI. TCRdb re-called the multiplex PCR reads through MiXCR, storing one row per CDR3 protein. The table lists over 450,000 distinct CDR3 sequences, roughly 14% of them singletons. The sequence derives from a woman aged 18-29 years with Graves' hyperthyroidism. The specimen was blood. The chain carries TRBV4-1 and TRBJ1-2, with D maybe TRBD1 (6 bases). The CDR3 bases are TGCGCCAGCAGCCAAGCGACTACAGGGAGAGGCAACTATGGCTACACCTTC. It specifies CASSQATTGRGNYGYTF.